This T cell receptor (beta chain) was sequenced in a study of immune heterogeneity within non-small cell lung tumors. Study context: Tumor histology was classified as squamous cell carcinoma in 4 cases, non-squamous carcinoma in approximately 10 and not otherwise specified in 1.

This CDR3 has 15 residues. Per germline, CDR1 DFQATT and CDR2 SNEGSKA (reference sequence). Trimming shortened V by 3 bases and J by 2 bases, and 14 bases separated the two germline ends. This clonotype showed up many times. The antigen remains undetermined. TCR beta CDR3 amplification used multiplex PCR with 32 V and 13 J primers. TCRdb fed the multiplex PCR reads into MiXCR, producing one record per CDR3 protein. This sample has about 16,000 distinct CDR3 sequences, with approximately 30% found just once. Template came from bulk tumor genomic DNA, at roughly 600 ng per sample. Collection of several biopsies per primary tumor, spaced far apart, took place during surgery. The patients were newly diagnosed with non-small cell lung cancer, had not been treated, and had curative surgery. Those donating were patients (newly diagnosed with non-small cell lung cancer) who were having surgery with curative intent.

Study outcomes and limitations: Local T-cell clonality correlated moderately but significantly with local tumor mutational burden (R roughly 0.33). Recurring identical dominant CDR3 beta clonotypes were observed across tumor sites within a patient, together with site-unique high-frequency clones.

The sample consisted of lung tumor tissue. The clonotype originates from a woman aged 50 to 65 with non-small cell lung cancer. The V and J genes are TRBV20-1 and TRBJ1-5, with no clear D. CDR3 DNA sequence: TGCAGTGCTAGTCGTGGGCTTGTGGGCAATCAGCCCCAGCATTTT. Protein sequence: CSASRGLVGNQPQHF.